This T cell receptor beta chain came from a study of blood T cell repertoires in COVID-19. Participants were aged about 18 to 100 years from roughly 25 US areas. Participants were placed into cohorts based on the clinical history they reported. The repertoire was sequenced with immunoSEQ multiplex PCR; TCRdb's copy has only in-frame clones and lacks some. The sample lists fewer than 250,000 clones; about 87% were seen once. The CDR3 is made up of 15 amino acids. The J segment lost 12 bases and the V segment lost 4 bases, leaving 15 bases of the junction unmatched. The germline V gene encodes CDR1 SGHRS and CDR2 YFSETQ.

Sequenced material: PBMCs or T cells enriched from blood (not recorded which). This TCR derives from a woman aged 30 to 39 with acute COVID-19. V usage is TRBV5-1 and J usage is TRBJ1-4; 7 bases fit TRBD1. The CDR3 is CASSPRDSRFSQLFF. CDR3 bases: TGCGCCAGCAGCCCGAGGGACAGCCGGTTCTCCCAACTGTTTTTT.